The T cell receptor beta chain under discussion was sequenced for a study of siplizumab effects on memory and regulatory T cells (dated by TCRdb to the late 2010s). With regard to the full study: The effect of the anti-CD2 antibody siplizumab on alloreactive T-cell subsets was examined in allogeneic mixed lymphocyte reactions constructed from human PBMCs.

From its cysteine to its phenylalanine, the CDR3 spans 12 amino acids. Only the CDR3 region is kept as DNA, spanning 36 bases read in frame from base 1. V lost 5 bases and J lost 1 base; the stretch between them is 6 bases long. The germline V gene encodes CDR1 SGHDT and CDR2 YYEEEE. Points on this clone: Its antigen is not yet known. Base-call qualities are not available, and no considerably larger clone is one nucleotide away.

The paper's findings and limits, for the study overall: Whether proliferating Tregs from siplizumab cultures were suppressive was not functionally confirmed. Among mappable alloreactive CD4+ clones, an average Treg-derived fraction of roughly 69% was observed with siplizumab, compared with approximately 30% in control reactions. Sequences below about 10^-5 frequency were poorly captured, so only a minor fraction of alloreactive clones could be mapped to unstimulated subsets. About 75-95% of proliferating CD4+ or CD8+ clones could not be given a naive or memory phenotype. Compared with memory T cells, unstimulated naive T cells appeared more diverse, and naive cells seemed to make a substantial contribution to the alloresponse. Siplizumab significantly reduced the cumulative frequency of alloreactive sequences traceable to unstimulated CD4+ memory T cells.

Sorted unstimulated T cells and proliferating T cells recovered from mixed lymphocyte reactions underwent TCRbeta CDR3 sequencing. Fresh whole blood from roughly 10 HLA-typed healthy donors was used to isolate PBMCs. Unstimulated CD4+ regulatory T cells were FACS-sorted to map the origin of alloreactive clones. The library was prepared using the immunoSEQ multiplex PCR assay. About 10^5 TCR templates per sample were assayed by the deep sequencing platform. Genomic DNA extracted from sorted T cells was the material used for TCRbeta CDR3 sequencing. In the source study's methods: The R programming language was used for clonal analysis of TCRbeta CDR3 data. Alloreactive CD4+ and CD8+ clones were defined by comparing unstimulated samples with post-reaction CFSE-low samples. Alloreactive CD4+ clones were assigned to regulatory or non-regulatory origin by matching sequences to sorted unstimulated Treg and non-Treg repertoires. TCRdb provides this immuneACCESS table in a form limited to in-frame rearrangements. Some clones are lacking; in checked studies, under half of them reflect an unresolved V gene, and why the rest are absent is not known. That table furnishes V, J and clone size, whereas the DNA furnished D and trimming. The sample has some 97,000 clones on record, 94% of them singletons. The ten largest clones add up to roughly 0.6% of the sample.

This clonotype was sampled from a human donor in good health. The V gene is TRBV5-6 and the J gene is TRBJ1-1; the D gene cannot be resolved reliably. Sequenced material: Tregs sorted from blood. The CDR3 reads CASSFPNTEAFF. The base sequence is TGTGCCAGCAGTTTCCCGAACACTGAAGCTTTCTTT.